This T cell receptor beta chain was identified in a study of T cell clones after liver transplantation. About the study: TCRbeta sequencing after a pre-transplant mixed lymphocyte reaction identified graft-donor-reactive clones, later tracked in post-transplant blood. Tolerant meant at least one year fully off immunosuppression without liver enzymes above twice normal.

A remark on this clone: Its specificity is not known.

Sequencing of dividing CFSE-low cells from the MLR defined alloreactive TCRbeta sequences. Sequenced by immunoSEQ multiplex PCR; TCRdb stores in-frame clones only, minus some. The table has approximately 1,200 clones, about 53% seen once. The CDR3 has 15 amino acids. With 5 bases removed from V and 0 bases from J, the gap between germline ends came to 13 bases. The germline V gene has CDR1 LNHDA and CDR2 SQIVND (reference sequence). The study's findings and limits: Small, mixed patient groups and varying post-transplant times limit these conclusions. Donor-reactive sequences fell more than third party-reactive ones, suggesting partial deletion.

The sample consisted of CD4+ T cells from cultured PBMCs. The sequence was collected from a human patient who received a liver transplant. T cells may partly derive from the graft donor. The gene calls are TRBV19 and TRBJ1-1; no definite D call. The CDR3 DNA follows: TGTGCCAGTAGTGGGAACAGAGCCATGAACACTGAAGCTTTCTTT. Amino acids: CASSGNRAMNTEAFF.